A single sample is the source of the 23 T cell receptor beta chains below, sequenced in a study of T and B cells in COVID-19 patients. Multiplex PCR with BIOMED2 TRB-A/B primer pools amplified TRB rearrangements. MiXCR, applied by TCRdb to the multiplex PCR reads, yields one record per CDR3 protein. The sample shows roughly 9,500 distinct CDR3 sequences, 25% to 30% of them seen only once. From blood, roughly 220-550 ng of genomic DNA served as TRB template. Sequencing input: blood. All receptors come from a human donor who had recovered from COVID-19.

Details on this clonotype: A read error may be the cause here, since a much bigger clone is one base away. The gene calls are TRBV30 and TRBJ2-3; TRBD2 might be the D (5 bases). CDR3 length: 15 residues. CDR1 and CDR2 (germline): GTSNPN, SVGIG (reference sequence). This chain's CDR3 is CAGSRGGSGTDTQYF. CDR3 nucleotides: TGTGCCGGGAGCCGCGGCGGTTCAGGCACAGATACGCAGTATTTT.

This clonotype was detected only a few times. The chain has TRBV6-5 and TRBJ2-1, with 8 bases fitting TRBD2. CDR3 length: 16 amino acids. Germline V CDR1 and CDR2: MNHEY, SVGAGI. Trimming took 11 bases from V and 0 from J; bases not matched to a gene: 12. Written as DNA, the CDR3 is TGTGCCGGGACTAGGGCTCCCTTTAGCTCCTACAATGAGCAGTTCTTC. This encodes CAGTRAPFSSYNEQFF.

The chain links TRBV19 to TRBJ2-2; TRBD2 aligns across 14 bases. CDR1 is LNHDA, CDR2 SQIVND, per germline (reference sequence). The V gene end was trimmed by 3 bases and the J gene end by 0 bases; junction bases not matched to a gene: 3. The CDR3 totals 18 residues. Here the CDR3 DNA reads TGTGCCAGTAGTATCGGGACTAGCGGGGGTACGAACACCGGGGAGCTGTTTTTT. Its protein product is CASSIGTSGGTNTGELFF.

This clonotype ranks as medium-sized. The chain is built from TRBV29-1 and TRBJ2-5; 9 bases line up with TRBD2. Trimming cost V 0 bases and J 4 bases; bases outside gene matches: 9. The CDR3 runs to 16 residues. The germline gives CDR1 SQVTM, CDR2 ANQGSEA. CDR3 DNA sequence: TGCAGCGTTGAAGATCTTAAGGGACTAGCAAGAGAGACCCAGTACTTC. Its protein product is CSVEDLKGLARETQYF.

The chain links TRBV7-9 to TRBJ2-2; D not resolved. Germline V gene sequence: CDR1 SEHNR, CDR2 FQNEAQ (reference sequence). This CDR3 has 15 amino acids. V was clipped by 1 base and J by 1 base, with 7 bases between them. DNA of the CDR3: TGTGCCAGCAGCTTAGTTGAGGTGAACACCGGGGAGCTGTTTTTT. This gives the protein CASSLVEVNTGELFF.

Sample share makes this clonotype medium-sized (0.01 to 0.1%). The gene calls are TRBV11-1 and TRBJ2-1; 10 bases match TRBD1. Losses at the gene ends were 5 bases for V and 0 bases for J; bases not matched to a gene: 7. The CDR3 covers 17 residues. Per the germline V gene, CDR1 is SGHAT and CDR2 is FQDESV (reference sequence). As DNA, the CDR3 is TGTGCCAGCAGCCGAGGACAGGGGGTCCTCTCCTACAATGAGCAGTTCTTC. Encoded protein: CASSRGQGVLSYNEQFF.

The chain carries TRBV30 and TRBJ1-6; D uncertain. In germline, CDR1 is GTSNPN, CDR2 SVGIG (reference sequence). The CDR3 extends over 15 amino acids. V lost 0 bases, J lost 0 bases, and 6 bases lay in between. This CDR3 is CAWSVASSYNSPLHF. The CDR3 bases are TGTGCCTGGAGTGTAGCAAGCTCCTATAATTCACCCCTCCACTTT. Supplemented by reference TRBV30 and TRBJ1-6, the full variable domain reads SQTIHQWPATLVQPVGSPLSLECTVEGTSNPNLYWYRQAAGRGLQLLFYSVGIGQISSEVPQNLSASRPQDRQFILSSKKLLLSDSGFYLCAWSVASSYNSPLHFGNGTRLTVT.

The CDR3: CASSWAPGQGVSNQPQHF. CDR3 sequence (DNA): TGTGCCAGCAGTTGGGCGCCGGGACAGGGGGTGAGCAATCAGCCCCAGCATTTT. The V gene is TRBV6-2 or TRBV6-3, the J gene TRBJ1-5; 11 nucleotides line up with TRBD1. Trimming cost V 4 bases and J 1 base; bases outside gene matches: 9. Germline loops: CDR1 MNHEY, CDR2 SVGEGT. The CDR3 extends over 18 amino acids.

CDR3 in DNA: TGTGCCAGCAGCAAGGACAGGCTCCAAGAGACCCAGTACTTC. Amino acids: CASSKDRLQETQYF. The V and J genes are TRBV7-9 and TRBJ2-5; 7 nucleotides line up with TRBD1. The CDR3 has 14 residues. The J segment lost 1 base and the V segment lost 5 bases, leaving 4 bases of the junction unmatched. CDR1 SEHNR and CDR2 FQNEAQ come from the germline V gene (reference sequence). The full variable domain, completed using reference TRBV7-9 and TRBJ2-5, is DTGVSQNPRHKITKRGQNVTFRCDPISEHNRLYWYRQTLGQGPEFLTYFQNEAQLEKSRLLSDRFSAERPKGSFSTLEIQRTEQGDSAMYLCASSKDRLQETQYFGPGTRLLVL.

By share of the sample, this clonotype is medium-sized. V gene TRBV15 combines with J gene TRBJ2-7; D is perhaps TRBD1 (5 bases). Trimming cost V 5 bases and J 2 bases, with 19 bases left between them. The germline CDR1 and CDR2 sequences are LNHNV and YYDKDF (reference sequence). This CDR3 has 16 residues. DNA for the CDR3: TGTGCCACCAGCCTAAGGGGATCTGGTGGGCCCTACGAGCAGTACTTC. This encodes CATSLRGSGGPYEQYF.

This clonotype has a handful of counts. J is TRBJ1-5 and V is TRBV18; no clear D. This CDR3 spans 13 amino acids. Germline CDR1 and CDR2: KGHSH and LQKENI. The V end lost 6 bases, the J end lost 3 bases, and 9 bases lay between the germline ends. The CDR3 loop is CASSPGFNQPQHF. Written as DNA, the CDR3 is TGTGCCAGCTCCCCGGGGTTCAATCAGCCCCAGCATTTT.

By frequency in the sample, this clonotype is medium-sized. V and J are TRBV6-5 and TRBJ2-3, with 8 bases fitting TRBD2. The CDR3 loop spans 14 amino acids. Per germline, CDR1 MNHEY and CDR2 SVGAGI. Trimming took 8 bases from V and 0 from J; bases not matched to a gene: 4. CDR3 protein: CASSLAGSTDTQYF. The DNA for the CDR3 is TGTGCCAGCTCGCTAGCGGGTAGCACAGATACGCAGTATTTT.

A word on this clonotype: At one end the junction does not follow the germline gene, possibly because of a read error. This sequence joins TRBV5-5 and TRBJ1-1; unclear D gene. CDR1 and CDR2 from the germline V gene are SGHKS and YYEKEE (reference sequence). The CDR3 runs to 13 residues. For the CDR3, the DNA is TGCGCCAGCGGGGAGGGTATGAACACTGAAGCTTTCTTT. Translating it yields CASGEGMNTEAFF.

The chain uses TRBV7-6 and TRBJ1-3, with 8 bases matching TRBD1. The germline V gene encodes CDR1 SGHVS and CDR2 FNYEAQ. The CDR3 spans 16 residues. Trimming removed 4 bases from V and 4 bases from J; junction bases left unmatched: 9. The chain's CDR3 is CASSSRTGRSGNTIYF. The CDR3 bases are TGTGCCAGCAGCTCCCGGACAGGGAGGTCAGGAAACACCATATATTTT. Based on the CDR3 plus reference TRBV7-6 and TRBJ1-3, the full variable domain is GAGVSQSPRYKVTKRGQDVALRCDPISGHVSLYWYRQALGQGPEFLTYFNYEAQQDKSGLPNDRFSAERPEGSISTLTIQRTEQRDSAMYRCASSSRTGRSGNTIYFGEGSWLTVV.

The CDR3 DNA follows: TGTGCCAGCAGTGATTCGGAGACAGATACGCAGTATTTT. Translating gives CASSDSETDTQYF. The rearrangement joins TRBV6-4 to TRBJ2-3; D gene unclear. The CDR3 runs to 13 residues. Germline CDR1 MRHNA, CDR2 SNTAGT. V lost 3 bases to trimming and J lost 3 bases, with 7 bases between them.

This clonotype was seen more than once but under ten times. The CDR3 nucleotides read TGTGCCAGCAGCTTGTCTAGCGGGGCAGATACGCAGTATTTT. This translates into CASSLSSGADTQYF. V and J are TRBV5-4 and TRBJ2-3, with 9 bases aligning to TRBD2. V lost 1 base to trimming and J lost 4 bases; unmatched junction nucleotides: 1. Germline V gives CDR1 SGHNT, CDR2 YYREEE (reference sequence). This CDR3 has 14 residues.

This clonotype was seen a few times. The V gene is TRBV6-5, the J gene TRBJ1-5, with 8 bases fitting TRBD1. The V gene's germline CDR1 is MNHEY and CDR2 SVGAGI. The V gene end was trimmed by 6 bases and the J gene end by 6 bases; junction bases not matched to a gene: 4. CDR3 length: 13 amino acids. The CDR3 sequence: CASSQGAGQPQHF. The CDR3 DNA reads as TGTGCCAGCAGCCAGGGGGCAGGTCAGCCCCAGCATTTT.

The DNA for the CDR3 is TGCGCCAGCAGCGGTGGACAGGGGGCATCCTACGAGCAGTACTTC. Amino acid sequence: CASSGGQGASYEQYF. The chain uses TRBV5-1 and TRBJ2-7; 11 bases agree with TRBD1. This CDR3 comprises 15 residues. Germline V gives CDR1 SGHRS, CDR2 YFSETQ. J lost 1 base, V lost 4 bases, and 4 bases had no gene match.

This clonotype occurred a few times. The genes are TRBV18 and TRBJ2-7; tentative D call: TRBD1 (6 bases). There are 14 residues in the CDR3. V lost 3 bases and J 5 bases, leaving 14 bases between the germline ends. Germline V CDR1 and CDR2: KGHSH, LQKENI. CDR3 residues: CASSPLGAGDEQYF. The CDR3 region has the DNA TGTGCCAGCTCACCTTTGGGGGCCGGGGACGAGCAGTACTTC.

This clonotype turned up a few times. The rearrangement links TRBV6-1 to TRBJ1-6; D is unresolved. Germline assignment: CDR1 MNHNS and CDR2 SASEGT. Between the trimmed V and J ends, which lost 3 bases and 6 bases, there was a span of 9 bases. The CDR3 has 14 residues. The CDR3 is CASSEGPINSPLHF. CDR3 bases: TGTGCCAGCAGTGAGGGTCCCATTAATTCACCCCTCCACTTT.

The chain carries TRBV27 and TRBJ2-3; the D gene is possibly TRBD1 (5 bases). CDR1 is MNHEY, CDR2 SMNVEV, per germline (reference sequence). This CDR3 comprises 14 residues. The germline V and J ends were trimmed by 6 bases and 4 bases, with 14 bases remaining between them. The CDR3 spells CASSPVRAPDTQYF. The CDR3 DNA sequence: TGTGCCAGCAGCCCGGTCAGGGCACCAGATACGCAGTATTTT.

This clonotype counts as medium-sized. The chain joins TRBV30 to TRBJ2-3; D may be TRBD2 (5 bases). Trimming took off 5 bases at V and 0 bases at J, with 9 bases between the two ends. The CDR3 contains 13 residues. The germline V gene has CDR1 GTSNPN and CDR2 SVGIG (reference sequence). Here the CDR3 DNA reads TGTGCCTGGTCACGGGGAAGCACAGATACGCAGTATTTT. Translated: CAWSRGSTDTQYF.

This clonotype has more than one count but fewer than ten. V and J are TRBV7-9 and TRBJ1-4, with a possible D match to TRBD1 (5 bases). The CDR3 loop spans 14 amino acids. V shed 5 bases and J shed 2 bases, with 9 bases lying between them. Germline V CDR1 and CDR2: SEHNR, FQNEAQ (reference sequence). The CDR3 region is CASSRRQTNEKLFF. Here the CDR3 DNA reads TGTGCCAGCAGCCGACGACAGACTAATGAAAAACTGTTTTTT. Together with reference TRBV7-9 and TRBJ1-4, the CDR3 gives the full variable domain: DTGVSQNPRHKITKRGQNVTFRCDPISEHNRLYWYRQTLGQGPEFLTYFQNEAQLEKSRLLSDRFSAERPKGSFSTLEIQRTEQGDSAMYLCASSRRQTNEKLFFGSGTQLSVL.